These T cell receptor beta chains were read from a single sample in a study of blood T cell repertoires in COVID-19. Method: immunoSEQ multiplex PCR; TCRdb's copy keeps in-frame clones and lacks some. This table holds 200,000 to 300,000 clones, approximately 86% found once. The sample taken for sequencing was PBMCs or T cells enriched from blood (not recorded which). Every receptor here comes from a woman in her 40s with acute COVID-19. Both conserved end residues are part of each CDR3. Fields, in order: J gene, D gene, clone size, V gene, CDR3 DNA, CDR3 protein. The D gene is left open where the match is weak. Clone size appears in some rows only: once, few, many, or a class for an expanded clone.

j_gene: TRBJ2-1; d_gene: -; abundance: -; v_gene: TRBV7-3; CDR3nt: TGTGCCAGCAGCTCAACCGGGGACTGGGATAATGAGCAGTTCTTC; CDR3aa: CASSSTGDWDNEQFF
j_gene: TRBJ1-2; d_gene: TRBD1; abundance: once; v_gene: TRBV2; CDR3nt: TGTGCCAGCCTGGACAGGGTCGCCTATGGCTACACCTTC; CDR3aa: CASLDRVAYGYTF
j_gene: TRBJ2-1; d_gene: TRBD2; abundance: -; v_gene: TRBV2; CDR3nt: TGTGCCAGCAGTGAAGCAGGGGTACTAGCGGGAGTCGGGGGTGAGCAGTTCTTC; CDR3aa: CASSEAGVLAGVGGEQFF
j_gene: TRBJ2-1; d_gene: TRBD2; abundance: -; v_gene: TRBV7-7; CDR3nt: TGTGCTAGCAGCCTTGGTGGCGGGAGGGACGAGCAGTTCTTC; CDR3aa: CASSLGGGRDEQFF
j_gene: TRBJ1-5; d_gene: -; abundance: -; v_gene: TRBV27; CDR3nt: TGTGCCAGCAGCCGACACAATCAGCCCCAGCATTTT; CDR3aa: CASSRHNQPQHF
j_gene: TRBJ1-5; d_gene: -; abundance: -; v_gene: TRBV5-6; CDR3nt: TGTGCCAGCAGCCTAGACAGGAAGCCAAATCAGCCCCAGCATTTT; CDR3aa: CASSLDRKPNQPQHF
j_gene: TRBJ2-3; d_gene: -; abundance: -; v_gene: TRBV3-1/TRBV3-2; CDR3nt: TGTGCCAGCAGCCAAGTTGGGGGGGCTACAGATACGCAGTATTTT; CDR3aa: CASSQVGGATDTQYF
j_gene: TRBJ2-1; d_gene: -; abundance: -; v_gene: TRBV3-1/TRBV3-2; CDR3nt: TGTGCCAGCAGCCAGAGTCCCAGCGACTACAATGAGCAGTTCTTC; CDR3aa: CASSQSPSDYNEQFF
j_gene: TRBJ2-7; d_gene: -; abundance: -; v_gene: TRBV25-1; CDR3nt: TGTGCCAGCAGTGATGCCCTAGACGAGCAGTACTTC; CDR3aa: CASSDALDEQYF
j_gene: TRBJ2-3; d_gene: TRBD1; abundance: -; v_gene: TRBV7-6; CDR3nt: TGTGCCAGCAGCTTAGGGACAGGGGCTTCAGATACGCAGTATTTT; CDR3aa: CASSLGTGASDTQYF
j_gene: TRBJ2-5; d_gene: -; abundance: -; v_gene: TRBV3-1/TRBV3-2; CDR3nt: TGTGCCAGCAGCCACGGAAGAGCGGAGACCCAGTACTTC; CDR3aa: CASSHGRAETQYF
j_gene: TRBJ1-4; d_gene: TRBD1; abundance: -; v_gene: TRBV28; CDR3nt: TGTGCCAGCAGTGGGCCGGGACAGGGGGCTGAAAAACTGTTTTTT; CDR3aa: CASSGPGQGAEKLFF
j_gene: TRBJ2-1; d_gene: TRBD2; abundance: -; v_gene: TRBV2; CDR3nt: TGTGCCAGCAGTGAATATTCTAGCGGGAGCGGTAATGAGCAGTTCTTC; CDR3aa: CASSEYSSGSGNEQFF
j_gene: TRBJ2-7; d_gene: TRBD1; abundance: few; v_gene: TRBV29-1; CDR3nt: TGCAGCGTTGAAGGGACAGGGGGCTACGAGCAGTACTTC; CDR3aa: CSVEGTGGYEQYF
j_gene: TRBJ2-5; d_gene: TRBD1; abundance: -; v_gene: TRBV5-1; CDR3nt: TGCGCCAGCAGCTTGGGACAGGGGGCCTCCCAGTACTTC; CDR3aa: CASSLGQGASQYF
j_gene: TRBJ2-1; d_gene: TRBD2; abundance: -; v_gene: TRBV7-9; CDR3nt: TGTGCCAGCAGCCCACTGCGGGAGGGTTCTATTCTCTTC; CDR3aa: CASSPLREGSILF
j_gene: TRBJ2-5; d_gene: -; abundance: medium-sized; v_gene: TRBV7-2; CDR3nt: TGTGCCAGCAGCTTAGATGGCGGAGTTCGGGAGACCCAGTACTTC; CDR3aa: CASSLDGGVRETQYF
j_gene: TRBJ2-1; d_gene: -; abundance: -; v_gene: TRBV9; CDR3nt: TGTGCCAGCAGCGTAGAAGGACAGACTTACAATGAGCAGTTCTTC; CDR3aa: CASSVEGQTYNEQFF
j_gene: TRBJ2-1; d_gene: -; abundance: -; v_gene: TRBV11-2; CDR3nt: TGTGCCAGCAGCCCAGGGGTCACCGTCGACAATGAGCAGTTCTTC; CDR3aa: CASSPGVTVDNEQFF
j_gene: TRBJ2-2; d_gene: -; abundance: -; v_gene: TRBV5-1; CDR3nt: TGCGCCAGCAGCCCTCGGGGCGGGGAGCTGTTTTTT; CDR3aa: CASSPRGGELFF
j_gene: TRBJ2-7; d_gene: TRBD2; abundance: -; v_gene: TRBV3-1/TRBV3-2; CDR3nt: TGTGCCAGCAGCCAAGTAAGGGCTAGCGGGAGGGGGGGATACGAGCAGTACTTC; CDR3aa: CASSQVRASGRGGYEQYF
j_gene: TRBJ1-2; d_gene: -; abundance: -; v_gene: TRBV19; CDR3nt: TGTGCCAGTAGTATGGAGGGGCTCTCGAGAGGCTACACCTTC; CDR3aa: CASSMEGLSRGYTF
j_gene: TRBJ1-4; d_gene: -; abundance: -; v_gene: TRBV7-3; CDR3nt: TGTGCCAGCAGCCCCTATAATGAAAAACTGTTTTTT; CDR3aa: CASSPYNEKLFF
j_gene: TRBJ1-3; d_gene: TRBD1; abundance: -; v_gene: TRBV7-9; CDR3nt: TGTGCCAGCAGCTATTACAGGGGGCAATCTGGAAACACCATATATTTT; CDR3aa: CASSYYRGQSGNTIYF
j_gene: TRBJ1-1; d_gene: TRBD1; abundance: -; v_gene: TRBV7-9; CDR3nt: TGTGCCAGCAGCCCAAAGGACAGGGAGAACACTGAAGCTTTCTTT; CDR3aa: CASSPKDRENTEAFF
j_gene: TRBJ2-7; d_gene: TRBD2; abundance: -; v_gene: TRBV7-2; CDR3nt: TGTGCCAGCAGCATAGCGGGAGGGCAAAGGTACGAGCAGTACTTC; CDR3aa: CASSIAGGQRYEQYF
j_gene: TRBJ2-3; d_gene: TRBD2; abundance: -; v_gene: TRBV15; CDR3nt: TGTGCCACCAGCAGAGCGGGAGGGTCCGGAGATACGCAGTATTTT; CDR3aa: CATSRAGGSGDTQYF
j_gene: TRBJ1-3; d_gene: -; abundance: -; v_gene: TRBV30; CDR3nt: TGTGCCTGGAGGTCATCGAACACTAACTCTGGAAACACCATATATTTT; CDR3aa: CAWRSSNTNSGNTIYF
j_gene: TRBJ2-3; d_gene: -; abundance: -; v_gene: TRBV4-1; CDR3nt: TGCGCCAGCACCTACCGGGATACGCAGTATTTT; CDR3aa: CASTYRDTQYF
j_gene: TRBJ1-1; d_gene: -; abundance: -; v_gene: TRBV30; CDR3nt: TGTGCCTGGCAGGAGAACACTGAAGCTTTCTTT; CDR3aa: CAWQENTEAFF